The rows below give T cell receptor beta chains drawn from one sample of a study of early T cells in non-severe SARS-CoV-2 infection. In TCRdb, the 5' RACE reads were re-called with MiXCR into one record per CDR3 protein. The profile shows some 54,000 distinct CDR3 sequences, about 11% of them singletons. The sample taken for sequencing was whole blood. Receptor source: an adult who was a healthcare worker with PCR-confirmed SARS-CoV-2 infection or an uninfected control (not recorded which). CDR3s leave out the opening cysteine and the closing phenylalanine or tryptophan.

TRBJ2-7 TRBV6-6 ASSYSGGSYEQY
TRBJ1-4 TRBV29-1 SVKDRGDEKLF
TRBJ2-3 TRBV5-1 ASSRQGNTDTQY
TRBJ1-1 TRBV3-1 ASSQVWAGEAF
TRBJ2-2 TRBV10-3 AISPGKRGHTGELF
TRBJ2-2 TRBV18 ASSPPSWDTGELF
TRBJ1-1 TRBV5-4 ASSPPRTGGVAEAF
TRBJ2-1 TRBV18 ASSPGQVYNEQF
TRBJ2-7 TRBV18 ASSPGRDRVSEQY
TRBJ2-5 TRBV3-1 ASSGGKRAQY
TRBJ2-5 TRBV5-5 ASSPRLAGGDETQY
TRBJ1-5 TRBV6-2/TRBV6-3 ASTPDGTNQPQH
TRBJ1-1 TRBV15 ATSSDSNTEAF
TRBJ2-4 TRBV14 ASSHQGAKNIQY
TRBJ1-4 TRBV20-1 SAQENKGKLF
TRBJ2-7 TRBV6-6 ASSYSVSREQY